This T cell receptor beta chain was identified in a study of human T cells and chemical hapten exposure. In TCRdb, the RACE reads were re-called with MiXCR into one record per CDR3 protein. This table holds 74,000 or so distinct CDR3 sequences, around 10% found once. Germline lookup yields CDR1 DFQATT and CDR2 SNEGSKA (reference sequence). The CDR3 consists of 15 residues. After removal of 2 bases from V and 4 bases from J, the junction contained 10 bases not matched to a gene. Time point in this sample: patch test 1, 2 weeks after DPC sensitization. Specified treatment: therapeutic diphenylcyclopropenone sensitization with weekly scalp DPC. This clonotype was detected a few times.

The chain links TRBV20-1 to TRBJ2-7; 8 nucleotides agree with TRBD2. The clonotype originates from a woman aged 45-60 years with alopecia areata. Some clones in this sample may be carry-over from other donors' samples. The source was whole blood, collected in connection with sensitization to the hapten diphenylcyclopropenone (DPC). The CDR3 spells CSARQRASGSYEQYF. The CDR3 region has the DNA TGCAGTGCTAGACAGAGGGCTAGCGGGTCTTACGAGCAGTACTTC.